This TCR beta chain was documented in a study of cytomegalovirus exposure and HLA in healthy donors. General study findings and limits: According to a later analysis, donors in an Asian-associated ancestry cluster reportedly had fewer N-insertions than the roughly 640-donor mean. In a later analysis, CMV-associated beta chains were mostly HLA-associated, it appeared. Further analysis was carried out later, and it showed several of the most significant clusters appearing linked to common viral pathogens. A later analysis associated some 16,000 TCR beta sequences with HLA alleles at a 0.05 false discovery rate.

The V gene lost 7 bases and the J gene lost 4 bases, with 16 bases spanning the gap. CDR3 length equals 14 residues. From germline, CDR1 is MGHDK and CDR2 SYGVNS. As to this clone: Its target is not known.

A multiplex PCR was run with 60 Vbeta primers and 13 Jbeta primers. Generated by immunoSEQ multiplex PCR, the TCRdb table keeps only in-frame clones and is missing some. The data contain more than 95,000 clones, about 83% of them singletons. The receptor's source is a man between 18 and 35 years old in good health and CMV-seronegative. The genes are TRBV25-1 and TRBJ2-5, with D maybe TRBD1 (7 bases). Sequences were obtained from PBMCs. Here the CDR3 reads CASNLQGGAETQYF. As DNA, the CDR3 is TGTGCCAGCAACCTCCAGGGGGGCGCAGAGACCCAGTACTTC.